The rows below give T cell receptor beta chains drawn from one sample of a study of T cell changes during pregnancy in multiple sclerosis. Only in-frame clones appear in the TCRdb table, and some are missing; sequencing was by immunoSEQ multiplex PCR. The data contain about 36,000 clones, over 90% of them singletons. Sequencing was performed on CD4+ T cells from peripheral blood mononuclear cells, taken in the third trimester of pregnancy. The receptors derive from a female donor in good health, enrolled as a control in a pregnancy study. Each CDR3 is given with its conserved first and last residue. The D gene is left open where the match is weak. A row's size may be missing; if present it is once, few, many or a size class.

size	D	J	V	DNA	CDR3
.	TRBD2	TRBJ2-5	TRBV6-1	TGTGCCATGGAGCGGGGGGGCTTGGGGGAGACCCAGTACTTC	CAMERGGLGETQYF
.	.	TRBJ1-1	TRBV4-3	TGCGCCAGCAGCCAACGGTTACAGGGTGAAGCTTTCTTT	CASSQRLQGEAFF
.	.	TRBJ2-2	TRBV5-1	TGCGCCAGCAGCTTGTGGCATGCTAGCGGAGGGGGGCCAGGGGAGCTGTTTTTT	CASSLWHASGGGPGELFF
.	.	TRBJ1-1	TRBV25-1	TGTGCCAGCAGTGCCCGATCGGGTGACGAAGCTTTCTTT	CASSARSGDEAFF
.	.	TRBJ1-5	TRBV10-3	TGTGCCATCAGTGAGTCAGGCAGTCGACTCTCCCAGCATTTT	CAISESGSRLSQHF
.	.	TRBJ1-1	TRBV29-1	TGCAGCGCTCGGGGGGGAAGGAACACTGAAGCTTTCTTT	CSARGGRNTEAFF
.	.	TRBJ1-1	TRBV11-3	TGTGCCAGCAGCTTAGGAATAGGCCGGGGCACTGAAGCTTTCTTT	CASSLGIGRGTEAFF
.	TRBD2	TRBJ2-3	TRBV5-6	TGTGCCAGCAGCTTTTTTCGACTAGCGGGGCGGTTTGGAGGAGATACGCAGTATTTT	CASSFFRLAGRFGGDTQYF
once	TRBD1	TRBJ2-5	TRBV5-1	TGCGCCAGCAGCCCCGGGACAGGTGGATACCAAGAGACCCAGTACTTC	CASSPGTGGYQETQYF
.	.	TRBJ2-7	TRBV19	TGTGCCAGTAGTATTGCCCGGTCCTACGAGCAGTACTTC	CASSIARSYEQYF
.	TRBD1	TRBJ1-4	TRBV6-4	TGTGCCAGCAGTGACCATAGACTGGGACAGGGTAATGAAAAACTGTTTTTT	CASSDHRLGQGNEKLFF
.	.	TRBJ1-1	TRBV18	TGTGCCAGCTCACCAAGGGGCGCCACTGAAGCTTTCTTT	CASSPRGATEAFF
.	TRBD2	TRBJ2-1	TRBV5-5	TGTGCCAGCAGCTATAGCGGGGGGGCCTATAGCTCCTACAATGAGCAGTTCTTC	CASSYSGGAYSSYNEQFF
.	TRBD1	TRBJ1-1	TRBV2	TGTGCCAGCAGTGGGGACAGAAACACTGAAGCTTTCTTT	CASSGDRNTEAFF
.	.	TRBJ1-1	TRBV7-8	TGTGCCAGCAGCTTAGAGAGGAGGAACACTGAAGCTTTCTTT	CASSLERRNTEAFF
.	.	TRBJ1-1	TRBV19	TGTGCCAGTAGTAGGCACCCTCCTCAAGGCGGGAGGAACACTGAAGCTTTCTTT	CASSRHPPQGGRNTEAFF
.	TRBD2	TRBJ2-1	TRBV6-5	TGTGCCAGCTCACTTTTGCGGGGGGCTTACAATGAGCAGTTCTTC	CASSLLRGAYNEQFF
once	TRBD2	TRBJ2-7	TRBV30	TGTGCCTGGAGTCCGGGGGGAGCATGGGACGAGCAGTACTTC	CAWSPGGAWDEQYF
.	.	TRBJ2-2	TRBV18	TGTGCCAGCTCACCAGACACCGCGAACACCGGGGAGCTGTTTTTT	CASSPDTANTGELFF
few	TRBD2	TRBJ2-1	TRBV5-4	TGTGCCAGCACCGAGCGGGGGGGGTACAATGAGCAGTTCTTC	CASTERGGYNEQFF